The clone carrying this T cell receptor (beta chain) has a count of ten or more. Its antigen is unknown. J was trimmed by 5 bases and V by 3 bases; bases with no gene match: 3. Per germline, CDR1 MNHEY and CDR2 SMNVEV (reference sequence). This CDR3 has 13 residues. The CDR3 regions of TCR beta were amplified from RNA transcripts. An initial round of RT-PCR targeting the TCR CDR3 relied on the HTBI primer set. TCRdb called the multiplex PCR reads again in MiXCR, with one record for every CDR3 protein. The sample lists about 640,000 distinct CDR3 sequences; 14% were seen once. The data belong to a study of T cells in Graves' hyperthyroidism and ophthalmopathy. Turning to the study itself: Blood was drawn when the patient was first diagnosed and still untreated. Findings of the study overall: Clonotypes that were expanded in thyroid above 0.001 mostly appeared in blood too.

Enrolled ophthalmopathy patients presented with a Clinical Activity Score of at least 3, a NOSPECS grade of at least 4, and disease duration under 3 months. Pregnant or lactating patients were excluded, as were those with uncontrolled infection or other autoimmune disease. This chain links TRBV27 with TRBJ1-1; 7 positions agree with TRBD1. Material: blood. This sequence was found in a woman aged 45-65 years with Graves' ophthalmopathy. CDR3 bases: TGTGCCAGCAGTTTTAGGGGACAGACTGAAGCTTTCTTT. Translating gives CASSFRGQTEAFF.